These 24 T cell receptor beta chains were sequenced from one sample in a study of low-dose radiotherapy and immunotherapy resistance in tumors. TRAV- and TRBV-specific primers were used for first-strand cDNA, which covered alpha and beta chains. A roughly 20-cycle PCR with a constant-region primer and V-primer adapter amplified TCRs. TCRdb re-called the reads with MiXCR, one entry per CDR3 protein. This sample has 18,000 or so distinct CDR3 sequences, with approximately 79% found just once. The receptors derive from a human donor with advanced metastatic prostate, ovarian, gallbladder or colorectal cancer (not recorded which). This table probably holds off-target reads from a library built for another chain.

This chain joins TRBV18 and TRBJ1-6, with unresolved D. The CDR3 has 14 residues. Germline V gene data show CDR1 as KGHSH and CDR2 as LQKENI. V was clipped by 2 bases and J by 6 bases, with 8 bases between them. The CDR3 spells CASSPATANSPLHF. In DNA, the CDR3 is TGTGCCAGCTCACCAGCCACAGCTAATTCACCCCTCCACTTT.

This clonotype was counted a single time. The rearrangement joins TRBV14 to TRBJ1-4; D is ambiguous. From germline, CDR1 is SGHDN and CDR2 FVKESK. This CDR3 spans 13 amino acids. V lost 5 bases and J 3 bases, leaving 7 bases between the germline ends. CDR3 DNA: TGTGCCAGCAGCATTCAGGCTAATGAAAAACTGTTTTTT. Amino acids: CASSIQANEKLFF. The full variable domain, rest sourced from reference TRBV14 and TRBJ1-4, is EAGVTQFPSHSVIEKGQTVTLRCDPISGHDNLYWYRRVMGKEIKFLLHFVKESKQDESGMPNNRFLAERTGGTYSTLKVQPAELEDSGVYFCASSIQANEKLFFGSGTQLSVL.

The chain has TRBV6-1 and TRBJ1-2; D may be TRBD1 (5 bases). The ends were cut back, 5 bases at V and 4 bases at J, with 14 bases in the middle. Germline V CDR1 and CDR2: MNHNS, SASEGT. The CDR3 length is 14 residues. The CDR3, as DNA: TGTGCCAGCAGTAGGCAGGGAAACGCCTATGGCTACACCTTC. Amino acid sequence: CASSRQGNAYGYTF.

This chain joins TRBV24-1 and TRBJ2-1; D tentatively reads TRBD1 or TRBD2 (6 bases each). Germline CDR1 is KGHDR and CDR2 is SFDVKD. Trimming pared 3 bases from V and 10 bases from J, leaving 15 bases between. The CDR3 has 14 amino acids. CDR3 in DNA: TGTGCCACCAGTGATACAGGGAGGATTCCAGAGCAGTTCTTC. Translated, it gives CATSDTGRIPEQFF.

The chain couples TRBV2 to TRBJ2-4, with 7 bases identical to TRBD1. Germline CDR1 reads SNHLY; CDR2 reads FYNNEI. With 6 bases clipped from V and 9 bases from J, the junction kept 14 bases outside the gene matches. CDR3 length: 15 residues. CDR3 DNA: TGTGCCAGCAGCCAACCTTCCAGACAGGGTCCCATTCAGTACTTC. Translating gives CASSQPSRQGPIQYF.

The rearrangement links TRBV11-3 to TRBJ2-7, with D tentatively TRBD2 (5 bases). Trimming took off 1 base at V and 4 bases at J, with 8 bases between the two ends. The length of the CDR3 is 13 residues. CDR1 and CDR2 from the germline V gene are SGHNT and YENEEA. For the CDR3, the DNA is TGTGCCAGCAGCTTAGCCCGGGAATACGAGCAGTACTTC. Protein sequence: CASSLAREYEQYF.

As DNA, the CDR3 is TGTGCCAGCAGCTTGCTGAGGGCGGGGAATTCACCCCTCCACTTT. This translates into CASSLLRAGNSPLHF. The rearrangement uses TRBV28 and TRBJ1-6; no clear D gene. CDR1 is MDHEN, CDR2 SYDVKM, per germline. This CDR3 contains 15 residues. Between the trimmed V and J ends, which lost 6 bases and 7 bases, there was a span of 16 bases.

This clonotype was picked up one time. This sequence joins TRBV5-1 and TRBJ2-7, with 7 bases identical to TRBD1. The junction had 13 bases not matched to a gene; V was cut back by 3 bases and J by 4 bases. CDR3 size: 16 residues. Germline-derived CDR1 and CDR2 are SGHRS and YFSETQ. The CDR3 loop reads CASSSQPGTATYEQYF. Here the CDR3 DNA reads TGCGCCAGCAGCTCACAGCCCGGGACAGCCACATACGAGCAGTACTTC.

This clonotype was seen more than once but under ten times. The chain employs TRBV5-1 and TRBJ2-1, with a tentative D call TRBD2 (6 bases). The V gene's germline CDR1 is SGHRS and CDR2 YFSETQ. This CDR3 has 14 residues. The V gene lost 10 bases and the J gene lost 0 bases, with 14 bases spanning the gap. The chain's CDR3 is CAPRGTYSYNEQFF. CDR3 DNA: TGCGCCCCTCGCGGGACCTACTCCTACAATGAGCAGTTCTTC.

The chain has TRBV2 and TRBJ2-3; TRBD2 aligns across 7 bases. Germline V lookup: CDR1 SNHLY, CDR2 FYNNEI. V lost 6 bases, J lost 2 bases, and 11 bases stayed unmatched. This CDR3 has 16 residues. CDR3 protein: CASRAGTNTPTDTQYF. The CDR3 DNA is TGTGCCAGCAGAGCCGGGACTAATACTCCCACAGATACGCAGTATTTT.

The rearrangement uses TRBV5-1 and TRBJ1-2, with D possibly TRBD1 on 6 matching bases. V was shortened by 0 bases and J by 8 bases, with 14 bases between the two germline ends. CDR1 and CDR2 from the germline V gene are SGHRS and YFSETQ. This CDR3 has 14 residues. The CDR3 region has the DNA TGCGCCAGCAGCTTGGACAGGGAAGGCGGCGGCTACACCTTC. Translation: CASSLDREGGGYTF.

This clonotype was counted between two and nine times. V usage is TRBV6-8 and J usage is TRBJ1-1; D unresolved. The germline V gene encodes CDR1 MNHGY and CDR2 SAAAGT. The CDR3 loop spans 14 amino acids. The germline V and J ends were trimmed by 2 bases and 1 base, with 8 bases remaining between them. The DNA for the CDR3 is TGTGCCAGCAGTTACGCGGGTACGAACACTGAAGCTTTCTTT. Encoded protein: CASSYAGTNTEAFF.

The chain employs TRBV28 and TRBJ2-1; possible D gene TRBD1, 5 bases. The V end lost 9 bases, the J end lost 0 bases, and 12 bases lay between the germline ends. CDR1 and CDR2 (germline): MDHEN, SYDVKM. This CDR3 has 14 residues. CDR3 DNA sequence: TGTGCCAGTGGCCCGGACATCTCCTACAATGAGCAGTTCTTC. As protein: CASGPDISYNEQFF.

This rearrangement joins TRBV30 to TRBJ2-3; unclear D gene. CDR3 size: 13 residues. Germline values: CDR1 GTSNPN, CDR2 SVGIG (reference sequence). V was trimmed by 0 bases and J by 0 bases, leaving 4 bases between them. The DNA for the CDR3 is TGTGCCTGGAGTGTCTCAAGCACAGATACGCAGTATTTT. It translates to CAWSVSSTDTQYF.

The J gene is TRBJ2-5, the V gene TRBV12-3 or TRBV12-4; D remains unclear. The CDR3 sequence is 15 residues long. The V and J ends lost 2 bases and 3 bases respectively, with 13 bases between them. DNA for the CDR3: TGTGCCAGCAGTTTATGGGCAGTGGGAAAAGAGACCCAGTACTTC. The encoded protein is CASSLWAVGKETQYF.

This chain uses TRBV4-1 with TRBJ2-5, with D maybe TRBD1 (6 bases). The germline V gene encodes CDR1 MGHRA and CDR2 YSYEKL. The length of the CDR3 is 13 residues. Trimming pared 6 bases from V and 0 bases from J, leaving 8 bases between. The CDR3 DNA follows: TGCGCCAGCAGGGACAGAAACCAAGAGACCCAGTACTTC. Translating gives CASRDRNQETQYF.

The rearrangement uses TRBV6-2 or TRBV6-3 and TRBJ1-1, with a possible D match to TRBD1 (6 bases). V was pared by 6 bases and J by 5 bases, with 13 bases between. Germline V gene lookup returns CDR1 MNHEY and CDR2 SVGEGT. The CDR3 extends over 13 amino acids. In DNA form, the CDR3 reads TGTGCCAGCAGCCCCATTAGGGGGACTGAAGCTTTCTTT. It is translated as CASSPIRGTEAFF.

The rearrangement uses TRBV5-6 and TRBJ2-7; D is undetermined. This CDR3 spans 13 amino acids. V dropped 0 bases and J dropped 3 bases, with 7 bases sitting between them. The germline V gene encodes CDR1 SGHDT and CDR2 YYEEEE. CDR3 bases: TGTGCCAGCAGCTTGGGCAGCCACTACGAGCAGTACTTC. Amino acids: CASSLGSHYEQYF.

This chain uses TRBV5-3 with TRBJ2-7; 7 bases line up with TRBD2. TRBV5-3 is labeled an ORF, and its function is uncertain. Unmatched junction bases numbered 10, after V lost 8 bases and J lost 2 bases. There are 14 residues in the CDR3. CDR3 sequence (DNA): TGTGCCAGCAGCGCGCCGGGACTACCCTACGAGCAGTACTTC. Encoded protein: CASSAPGLPYEQYF.

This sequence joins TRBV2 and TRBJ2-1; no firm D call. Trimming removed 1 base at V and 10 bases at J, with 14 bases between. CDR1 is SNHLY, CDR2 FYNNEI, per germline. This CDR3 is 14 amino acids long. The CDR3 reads CASSEEMGIGEQFF. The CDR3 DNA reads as TGTGCCAGCAGTGAAGAGATGGGAATAGGAGAGCAGTTCTTC.

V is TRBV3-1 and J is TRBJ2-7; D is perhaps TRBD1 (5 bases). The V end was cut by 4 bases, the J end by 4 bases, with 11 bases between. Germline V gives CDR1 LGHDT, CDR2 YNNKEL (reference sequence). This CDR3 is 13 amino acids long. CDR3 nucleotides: TGTGCCAGCAGCCGCGGACGGACATACGAGCAGTACTTC. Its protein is CASSRGRTYEQYF.

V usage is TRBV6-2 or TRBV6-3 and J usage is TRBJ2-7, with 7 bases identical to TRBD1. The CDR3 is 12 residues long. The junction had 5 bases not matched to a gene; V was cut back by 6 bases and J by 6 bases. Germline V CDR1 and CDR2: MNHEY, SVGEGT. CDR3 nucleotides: TGTGCCAGCAGGACAGGGATACGCGAGCAGTACTTC. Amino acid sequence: CASRTGIREQYF.

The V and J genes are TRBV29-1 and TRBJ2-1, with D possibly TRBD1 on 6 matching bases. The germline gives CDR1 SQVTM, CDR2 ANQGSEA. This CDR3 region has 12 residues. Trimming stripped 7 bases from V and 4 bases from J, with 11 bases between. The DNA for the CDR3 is TGCAGCGGTGGGGGCAGTTACAATGAGCAGTTCTTC. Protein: CSGGGSYNEQFF.

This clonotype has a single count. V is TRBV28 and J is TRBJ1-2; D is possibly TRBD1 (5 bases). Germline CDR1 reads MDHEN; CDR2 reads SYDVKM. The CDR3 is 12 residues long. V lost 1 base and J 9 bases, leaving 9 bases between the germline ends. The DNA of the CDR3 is TGTGCCAGCAGTTTATCAGAGGGACGCTACACCTTC. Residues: CASSLSEGRYTF.